A selection of T cell receptor beta chains follows, all from one sample in a study of blood T cells in healthy people across ages. TCRdb re-derived calls from the 5' RACE reads in MiXCR, one entry per CDR3 protein. The data show hundreds of thousands of distinct CDR3 sequences, 56% seen once. Specimen: blood. These receptors originate from a man aged 35-49 years in good health. CDR3s include the opening cysteine and the closing phenylalanine or tryptophan. The D gene is left open where the match is weak. Not all rows give a size; the values are once, few, many and, for expanded clones, a class.

V gene	J gene	D gene	clone size	CDR3 DNA	CDR3 protein
TRBV20-1	TRBJ2-7	TRBD2	-	TGCAGTGCTAGAGAAACTAGCGGACCTTACGAGCAGTACTTC	CSARETSGPYEQYF
TRBV27	TRBJ2-3	-	once	TGTGCCAGCAGTAGGGGTCAGGGGTATTACACAGATACGCAGTATTTT	CASSRGQGYYTDTQYF
TRBV6-1	TRBJ2-1	-	few	TGTGCCAGCAGTGGGGACGCCTACAATGAGCAGTTCTTC	CASSGDAYNEQFF
TRBV7-2	TRBJ2-3	TRBD1	-	TGTGCCAGCAGCTTTATACAGGGGGATACGCAGTATTTT	CASSFIQGDTQYF
TRBV14	TRBJ1-2	-	-	TGTGCCAGCAGCCCCCGACGCCGGGGTTTCGTGGACTATGGCTACACCTTC	CASSPRRRGFVDYGYTF
TRBV15	TRBJ2-5	TRBD1	-	TGTGCCACCCAGGGGGCCCGGGAGACCCAGTACTTC	CATQGARETQYF
TRBV7-2	TRBJ2-7	TRBD2	many	TGTGCCAGCAGCCCTAGCGGGGGCTACGAGCAGTACTTC	CASSPSGGYEQYF
TRBV29-1	TRBJ2-5	TRBD1	few	TGCAGCGTGGGAGGACAGGGCCGAGGGCCAATCGAAGAGACCCAGTACTTC	CSVGGQGRGPIEETQYF
TRBV10-3	TRBJ2-5	-	-	TGTGCCATCAGTGAGTCGAGGAACAGGATCCAAGAGACCCAGTACTTC	CAISESRNRIQETQYF
TRBV6-2/TRBV6-3	TRBJ2-3	-	-	TGTGCCAGCAGTCATAGGACATGGCCAGATACGCAGTATTTT	CASSHRTWPDTQYF
TRBV7-6	TRBJ2-3	TRBD2	-	TGTGCCAGCAGCTTAAACCCCCTCTCTAGCGGGGGGGAGACAGATACGCAGTATTTT	CASSLNPLSSGGETDTQYF
TRBV20-1	TRBJ2-1	-	-	TGCAGTGCTAGAGCAGGCTTGGAGCAGTTCTTC	CSARAGLEQFF
TRBV5-1	TRBJ1-1	TRBD1	-	TGCGCCAGCAGCTTGGATACTCGGACAGGATCTTGGGGAGCTTTCTTT	CASSLDTRTGSWGAFF
TRBV20-1	TRBJ2-3	-	few	TGCAGTGCTAGCGGGGCCTACACAGATACGCAGTATTTT	CSASGAYTDTQYF
TRBV6-1	TRBJ2-7	TRBD1	-	TGTGCCAGCGGTAGGTGGGACAGGGGTGACGAGCAGTACTTC	CASGRWDRGDEQYF
TRBV29-1	TRBJ2-1	-	few	TGCAGCGTTGATTGGTACAATGAGCAGTTCTTC	CSVDWYNEQFF
TRBV6-1	TRBJ2-6	TRBD1	-	TGTGCCAGCAGCCTCGTGGACAGGGGCTCTGGGGCCAACGTCCTGACTTTC	CASSLVDRGSGANVLTF
TRBV11-3	TRBJ1-6	-	-	TGTGCCAGCAGCTCCGTCGGACAGCGCGTGCCCCTCCACTTT	CASSSVGQRVPLHF
TRBV5-1	TRBJ2-5	TRBD2	once	TGCGCCAGCAGCCCCGTGGGCGGGAGAGGCGAGACCCAGTACTTC	CASSPVGGRGETQYF
TRBV11-3	TRBJ2-7	TRBD2	few	TGTGCCAGCAGCATCAGGACTAGCGGGATCCCCTACGAGCAGTACTTC	CASSIRTSGIPYEQYF
TRBV27	TRBJ1-6	-	-	TGTGCCAGCAGTTTCACCCCGGTCTCCTATAATTCACCCCTCCACTTT	CASSFTPVSYNSPLHF
TRBV3-1	TRBJ2-5	-	-	TGTGCCAGCAGCCCCCTGGCTAGCGAGGAAGAGACCCAGTACTTC	CASSPLASEEETQYF
TRBV7-6	TRBJ2-7	-	once	TGTGCCAGCAGCTTAGCCTCCAAGAGGAGGTACTTC	CASSLASKRRYF
TRBV15	TRBJ2-1	-	few	TGTGCCACCAGCAGAGGTTTGGTCAATGAGCAGTTCTTC	CATSRGLVNEQFF
TRBV6-2/TRBV6-3	TRBJ2-3	TRBD2	few	TGTGCCAGCAGTCAACTAGCGGTTACAGATACGCAGTATTTT	CASSQLAVTDTQYF
TRBV4-1	TRBJ2-1	TRBD1	-	TGCGCCAGCAGCCAAGATCAGGACAGGGGGCCAAGGAATGAGCAGTTCTTC	CASSQDQDRGPRNEQFF
TRBV4-3	TRBJ2-5	-	-	TGCGCCAGCAGCCAAGGTAGTGGGGTATCAGAGACCCAGTACTTC	CASSQGSGVSETQYF
TRBV4-3	TRBJ2-3	-	-	TGCGCCAGCAGCCAACCACCCTGGGGTAGCGATAGACCAGATACGCAGTATTTT	CASSQPPWGSDRPDTQYF
TRBV7-9	TRBJ2-4	TRBD1	few	TGTGCCAGCAGCCCGACAGGGGGGGAAAACATTCAGTACTTC	CASSPTGGENIQYF
TRBV7-3	TRBJ2-1	TRBD2	-	TGTGCCAGCAGTTTTAGCGGGGTCAATGAGCAGTTCTTC	CASSFSGVNEQFF
TRBV20-1	TRBJ2-5	-	-	TGCAGTGCTAGAGACCCCGGCGGGACAGTAGAGACCCAGTACTTC	CSARDPGGTVETQYF
TRBV10-3	TRBJ2-5	-	-	TGTGCCATCAGTGAGCTCCGGCCAGGGACTGAAGAGGCCCAGTACTTC	CAISELRPGTEEAQYF
TRBV5-5	TRBJ2-5	TRBD2	-	TGTGCCAGCAGCTTGGGACTAGCGGTCGCTCAGGAGACCCAGTACTTC	CASSLGLAVAQETQYF
TRBV11-2	TRBJ2-7	-	-	TGTGCCAGCAGCTCCAGTCTTTTGAGGGATAGCTCCTACGAGCAGTACTTC	CASSSSLLRDSSYEQYF
TRBV2	TRBJ2-7	-	-	TGTGCCAGCAGTGAGACTAAACGGGAGCAGTACTTC	CASSETKREQYF
TRBV20-1	TRBJ2-6	-	-	TGCAGTGCCGCCGGGCCCGGGCTAAATGGGGCCAACGTCCTGACTTTC	CSAAGPGLNGANVLTF
TRBV14	TRBJ2-4	TRBD1	few	TGTGCCAGCAGCCAGGACAGGGGGTATGGAAACATTCAGTACTTC	CASSQDRGYGNIQYF
TRBV3-1	TRBJ2-4	-	few	TGTGCCAGCAGCCAACGAAGGGCCCAAAACATTCAGTACTTC	CASSQRRAQNIQYF
TRBV11-2	TRBJ1-6	-	-	TGTGCCAGCAGCTTCACCTCAGGGGTTGGGCTTTCACCCCTCCACTTT	CASSFTSGVGLSPLHF
TRBV28	TRBJ2-2	-	-	TGTGCCAGCCAGTCACCAGGGGTCACCGGGGAGCTGTTTTTT	CASQSPGVTGELFF
TRBV5-1	TRBJ2-4	-	-	TGCGCCAGCAGAACAGGCAGGGATGGTGAGCAGTACTTC	CASRTGRDGEQYF
TRBV11-2	TRBJ2-3	-	few	TGTGCCAGCAGCTTAGGGGACCGTAATACGCAGTATTTT	CASSLGDRNTQYF